The T cell receptor (beta chain) under discussion was sequenced for a study of OX40 agonist ivuxolimab in advanced cancers. Findings and caveats of the study: Relative to CD4+ cells, CD8+ T cells on average had more expanded clones.

To note about this clone: Antigen: not known. At one end, the junction sequence differs from germline, possibly due to a read error.

This CDR3 has 12 residues. Germline CDR1 SQVTM, CDR2 ANQGSEA. Method: immunoSEQ multiplex PCR; TCRdb's copy keeps in-frame clones and lacks some. The sample shows 60,000 to 75,000 clones, approximately 80% of them seen only once. The specimen comprised CD4+ or CD8+ T cells sorted from blood, sampled in a trial of the OX40 agonist ivuxolimab. The TCR sequence derives from an adult with an advanced solid tumor such as melanoma, head and neck, liver or kidney cancer. The V call is TRBV29-1, the J call TRBJ2-3, with 9 bases aligning to TRBD2. The DNA for the CDR3 is TGCAGCGTTGACTGGGGTAGCGGGGGTCGGGTTTTT. Protein sequence: CSVDWGSGGRVF.